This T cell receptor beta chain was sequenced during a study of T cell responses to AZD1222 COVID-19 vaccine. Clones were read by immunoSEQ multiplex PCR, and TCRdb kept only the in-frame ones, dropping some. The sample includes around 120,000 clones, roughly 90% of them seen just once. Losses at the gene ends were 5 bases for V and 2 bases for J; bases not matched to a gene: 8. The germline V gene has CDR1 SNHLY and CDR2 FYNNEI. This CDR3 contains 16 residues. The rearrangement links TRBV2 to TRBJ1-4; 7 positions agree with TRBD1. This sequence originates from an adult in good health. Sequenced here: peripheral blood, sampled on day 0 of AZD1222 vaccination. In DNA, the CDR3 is TGTGCCAGCAGTCGACAGGGTGAAGGTACTAATGAAAAACTGTTTTTT. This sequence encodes CASSRQGEGTNEKLFF. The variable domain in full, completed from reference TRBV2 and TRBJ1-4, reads EPEVTQTPSHQVTQMGQEVILRCVPISNHLYFYWYRQILGQKVEFLVSFYNNEISEKSEIFDDQFSVERPDGSNFTLKIRSTKLEDSAMYFCASSRQGEGTNEKLFFGSGTQLSVL.